This T cell receptor beta chain was sequenced during a study of patients and donors after allogeneic stem cell transplantation. This clonotype was observed a single time. Each CDR3 protein is one row after TCRdb ran MiXCR on the RT-PCR reads. The data hold under 200,000 distinct CDR3 sequences, with around 28% observed a single time. This TCR was sampled from a human donor who was either an allogeneic HSCT recipient or a stem cell or donor lymphocyte infusion donor (not recorded which). It is not recorded whose cells these are; they may come from a transplant donor. Material: blood, either unsorted or a sorted T cell fraction (not recorded which).

The CDR3 reads CASSQLGAREQYF. CDR3 bases: TGTGCCAGCAGCCAACTGGGGGCGCGCGAGCAGTACTTC. The gene calls are TRBV3-1 and TRBJ2-7; weak D call: TRBD1 (6 bases). The germline CDR1 and CDR2 sequences are LGHDT and YNNKEL (reference sequence). The CDR3 runs 13 residues. Between the trimmed V and J ends, which lost 2 bases and 6 bases, there was a span of 11 bases.